What follows is one T cell receptor (beta chain) and its context. This clone's antigen is unknown. Base-call qualities are not available, and no considerably larger clone is one nucleotide away. This specimen belongs to a study of blood T cell repertoires in COVID-19 (dated by TCRdb to 2020 to 2021). At the level of the whole study: Collaborator samples came from the United States, Italy and Spain and covered acute and convalescent phases of COVID-19. A de-identified subject ID, COVID-19 status, age in years and sex were almost always included in the sample metadata. The prospective study material was composed of cDNA or gDNA derived from T cells, B-cell-depleted T cells, or PBMCs. The dataset comprised deeply sampled blood TCRbeta repertoires from subjects exposed to, actively infected with, or recovered from COVID-19. The repertoires were released in a freely available public database meant as a resource for research on the immune response to SARS-CoV-2. The samples were drawn from two sources: the first 160 participants of the ongoing ImmuneRACE study, and 1,200 or so subjects contributed by 6 global collaborators. HLA class I and class II types, where available, came from metadata supplied by the sample provider rather than from assay-based typing. Results the study describes overall, beyond this receptor: The amount of clinical and demographic metadata varied by source and participant and was provided uncurated.

Looking up the germline V gene yields CDR1 SGHNT and CDR2 YENEEA. For this chain, trimming is 5 bases at the V end and 4 bases at the J end, and the number of junction bases without a gene match is 5. The CDR3 starts with the cysteine, ends with the phenylalanine, and has 15 residues. Only the CDR3 DNA is retained, 45 bases long and in frame from the first base. Collaborating institutions collected whole blood in K2EDTA tubes following their own protocols. For TCRbeta analysis, collaborators shipped samples as frozen whole blood, isolated PBMCs, or DNA extracted from either of those sample types. TCRbeta CDR3 regions were amplified from genomic DNA by means of the immunoSEQ Assay, a bias-controlled multiplex PCR. The authors processed their data as follows. Nucleated cell counts per sample were estimated from amplification of reference gene primers within the assay. Sequence reads were collapsed and filtered to measure the absolute abundance of every unique TCRbeta CDR3 rearrangement. Productive Simpson clonality was computed per sample as the square root of Simpson's diversity index over productive rearrangements. In its TCRdb copy, this immuneACCESS table keeps in-frame sequences only and misses some clones. Where compared with another copy, unresolved V genes explain less than half of these, and the others have no known cause. The D gene and trimming were derived from the DNA, and the V and J assignments and clone size from that table. This sample comprises about 190,000 clones, approximately 84% of them detected only once. In total, the top ten clones hold roughly 5% of the sample.

The specimen sequenced was peripheral blood. This sequence originates from a woman aged 70-85 years with active or convalescent COVID-19. The receptor chain draws on TRBV11-3 and TRBJ2-3; a stretch of 11 junction bases matches TRBD2. The DNA reads as follows: TGTGCCAGCAGCCAGGGACTAGCGGTTGCAGATACGCAGTATTTT. Protein translation: CASSQGLAVADTQYF.